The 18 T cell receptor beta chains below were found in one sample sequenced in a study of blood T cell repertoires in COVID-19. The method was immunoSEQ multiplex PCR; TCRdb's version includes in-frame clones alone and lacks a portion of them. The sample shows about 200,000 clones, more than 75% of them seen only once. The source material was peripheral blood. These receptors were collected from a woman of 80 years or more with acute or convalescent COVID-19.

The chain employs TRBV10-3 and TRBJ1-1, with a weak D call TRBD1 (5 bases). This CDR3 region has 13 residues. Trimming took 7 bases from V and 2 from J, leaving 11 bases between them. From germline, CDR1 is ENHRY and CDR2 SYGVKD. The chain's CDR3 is CAIKTDLNTEAFF. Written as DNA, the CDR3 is TGTGCCATCAAGACAGACCTTAACACTGAAGCTTTCTTT.

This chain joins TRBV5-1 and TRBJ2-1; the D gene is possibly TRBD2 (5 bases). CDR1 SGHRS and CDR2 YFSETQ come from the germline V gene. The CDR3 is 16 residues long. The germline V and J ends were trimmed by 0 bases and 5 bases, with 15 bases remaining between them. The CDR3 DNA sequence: TGCGCCAGCAGCTTGGGGGCGGGCAACGAACACAATGAGCAGTTCTTC. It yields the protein CASSLGAGNEHNEQFF.

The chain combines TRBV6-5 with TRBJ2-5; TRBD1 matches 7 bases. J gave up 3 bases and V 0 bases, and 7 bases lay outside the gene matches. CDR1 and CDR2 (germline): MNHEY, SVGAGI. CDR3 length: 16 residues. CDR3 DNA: TGTGCCAGCAGTTACTCGTTAGGGGGCAACGAAGAGACCCAGTACTTC. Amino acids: CASSYSLGGNEETQYF.

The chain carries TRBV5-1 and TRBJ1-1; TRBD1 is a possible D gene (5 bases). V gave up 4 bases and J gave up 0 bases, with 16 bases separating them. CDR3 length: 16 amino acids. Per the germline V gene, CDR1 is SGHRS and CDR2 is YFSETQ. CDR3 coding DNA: TGCGCCAGCAGCCTTCAGGGCTACGCACTGAACACTGAAGCTTTCTTT. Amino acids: CASSLQGYALNTEAFF.

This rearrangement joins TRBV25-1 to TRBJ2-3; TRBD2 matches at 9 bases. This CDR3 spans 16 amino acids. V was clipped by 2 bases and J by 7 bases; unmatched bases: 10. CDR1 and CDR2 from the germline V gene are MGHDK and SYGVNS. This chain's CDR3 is CASSEPGIAGAYTQYF. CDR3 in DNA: TGTGCCAGCAGTGAACCGGGGATAGCGGGAGCTTATACGCAGTATTTT. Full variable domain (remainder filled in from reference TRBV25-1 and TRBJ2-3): EADIYQTPRYLVIGTGKKITLECSQTMGHDKMYWYQQDPGMELHLIHYSYGVNSTEKGDLSSESTVSRIRTEHFPLTLESARPSHTSQYLCASSEPGIAGAYTQYFGPGTRLTVL.

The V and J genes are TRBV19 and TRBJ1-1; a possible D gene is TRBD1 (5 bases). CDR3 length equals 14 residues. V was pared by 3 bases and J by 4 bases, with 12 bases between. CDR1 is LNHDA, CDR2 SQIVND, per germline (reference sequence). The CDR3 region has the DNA TGTGCCAGTAGTATGTGGGAGGGGAGCACTGAAGCTTTCTTT. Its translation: CASSMWEGSTEAFF.

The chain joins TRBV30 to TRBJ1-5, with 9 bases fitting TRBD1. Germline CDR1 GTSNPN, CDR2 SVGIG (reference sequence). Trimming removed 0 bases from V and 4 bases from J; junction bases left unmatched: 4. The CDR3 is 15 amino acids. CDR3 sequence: CAWSVGGTGNQPQHF. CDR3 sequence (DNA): TGTGCCTGGAGTGTAGGTGGGACAGGGAATCAGCCCCAGCATTTT.

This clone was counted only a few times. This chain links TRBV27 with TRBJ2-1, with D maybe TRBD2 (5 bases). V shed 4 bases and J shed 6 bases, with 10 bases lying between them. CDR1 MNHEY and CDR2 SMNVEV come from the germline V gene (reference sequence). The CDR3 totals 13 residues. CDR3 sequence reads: CASSSRVGNEQFF. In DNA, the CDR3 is TGTGCCAGCAGTTCGAGGGTCGGCAATGAGCAGTTCTTC.

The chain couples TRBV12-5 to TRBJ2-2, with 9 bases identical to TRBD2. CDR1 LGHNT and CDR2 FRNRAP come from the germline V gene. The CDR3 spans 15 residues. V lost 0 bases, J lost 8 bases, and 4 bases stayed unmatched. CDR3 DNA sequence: TGTGCTAGTGGTTTGGTAATAGCGGGAGTGGGGGAGCTGTTTTTT. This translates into CASGLVIAGVGELFF.

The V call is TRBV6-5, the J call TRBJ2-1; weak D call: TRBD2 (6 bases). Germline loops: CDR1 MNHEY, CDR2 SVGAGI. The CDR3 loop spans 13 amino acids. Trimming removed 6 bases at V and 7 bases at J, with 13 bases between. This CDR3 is CASRTPGGNEQFF. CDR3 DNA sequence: TGTGCCAGCAGGACTCCCGGGGGAAATGAGCAGTTCTTC.

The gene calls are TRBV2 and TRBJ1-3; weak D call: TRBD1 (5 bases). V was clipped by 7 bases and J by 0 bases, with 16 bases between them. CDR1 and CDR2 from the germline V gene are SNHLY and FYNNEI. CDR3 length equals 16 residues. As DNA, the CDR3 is TGTGCCAGCAAGGGGCCGTCGGGTAACTCTGGAAACACCATATATTTT. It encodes CASKGPSGNSGNTIYF.

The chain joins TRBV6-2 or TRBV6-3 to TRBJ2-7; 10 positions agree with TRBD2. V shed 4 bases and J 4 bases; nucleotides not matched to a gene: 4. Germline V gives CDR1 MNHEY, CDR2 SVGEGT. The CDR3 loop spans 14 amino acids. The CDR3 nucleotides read TGTGCCAGCAGTTCTAGCGGGAGAAGTTACGAGCAGTACTTC. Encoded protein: CASSSSGRSYEQYF.

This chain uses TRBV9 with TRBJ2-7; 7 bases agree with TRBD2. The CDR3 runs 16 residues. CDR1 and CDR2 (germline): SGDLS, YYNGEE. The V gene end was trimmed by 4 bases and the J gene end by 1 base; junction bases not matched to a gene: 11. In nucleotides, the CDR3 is TGTGCCAGCAGCCCACGGGGGGTTACTGCTTCCTACGAGCAGTACTTC. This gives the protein CASSPRGVTASYEQYF.

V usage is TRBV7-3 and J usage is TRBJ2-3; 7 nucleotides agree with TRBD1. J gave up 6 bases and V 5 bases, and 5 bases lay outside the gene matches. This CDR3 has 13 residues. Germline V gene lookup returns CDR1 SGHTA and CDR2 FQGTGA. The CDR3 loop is CASSPRDSDTQYF. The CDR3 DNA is TGTGCCAGCAGCCCCCGGGACAGCGATACGCAGTATTTT.

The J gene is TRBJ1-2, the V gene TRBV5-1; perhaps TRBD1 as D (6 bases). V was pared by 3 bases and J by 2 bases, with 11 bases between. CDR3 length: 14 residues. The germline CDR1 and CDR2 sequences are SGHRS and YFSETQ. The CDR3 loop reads CASSSSDRNYGYTF. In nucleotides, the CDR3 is TGCGCCAGCAGCTCCTCGGACAGAAACTATGGCTACACCTTC. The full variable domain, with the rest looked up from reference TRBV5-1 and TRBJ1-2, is KAGVTQTPRYLIKTRGQQVTLSCSPISGHRSVSWYQQTPGQGLQFLFEYFSETQRNKGNFPGRFSGRQFSNSRSEMNVSTLELGDSALYLCASSSSDRNYGYTFGSGTRLTVV.

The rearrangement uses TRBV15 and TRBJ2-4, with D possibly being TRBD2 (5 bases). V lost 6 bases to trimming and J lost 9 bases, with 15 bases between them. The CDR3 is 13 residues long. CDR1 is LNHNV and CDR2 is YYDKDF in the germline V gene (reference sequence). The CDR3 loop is CATSSLTISIQYF. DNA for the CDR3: TGTGCCACCAGTAGCCTGACTATTTCCATTCAGTACTTC.

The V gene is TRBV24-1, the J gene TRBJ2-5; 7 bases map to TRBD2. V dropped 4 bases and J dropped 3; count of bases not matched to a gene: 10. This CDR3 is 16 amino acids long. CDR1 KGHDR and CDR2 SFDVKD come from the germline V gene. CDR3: CATSDPDGGTKETQYF. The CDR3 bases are TGTGCCACCAGTGACCCGGACGGGGGGACCAAAGAGACCCAGTACTTC.

CDR3 nucleotide sequence: TGTGCCAGCAGCTTAGTCGTCGGTCCTAAAAATCAGCCCCAGCATTTT. Its protein product is CASSLVVGPKNQPQHF. The J gene is TRBJ1-5, the V gene TRBV7-6, with no clear D. This CDR3 region has 16 residues. Trimming cost V 1 base and J 4 bases, with 14 bases left between them. Per the germline V gene, CDR1 is SGHVS and CDR2 is FNYEAQ.